This T cell receptor beta chain was found in a study of beta chain features in type 1 diabetes. The whole isolated RNA underwent reverse transcription, so sequencing captured expressed TCRB transcripts. This table comes from immunoSEQ multiplex PCR, and its TCRdb copy is limited to in-frame clones, with some not included. The sample yields about 930,000 clones, 17% seen once. Notes on this clone: Its antigen remains unknown.

Overall study results and limits: Equally in patients and controls, shorter templates might have been favored by PCR. It was among patients, rather than healthy donors, that naive, central memory and Treg TCRB repertoires appeared more similar. Patients with type 1 diabetes showed fewer VDJ junction insertions and more deletions.

The CDR3 runs 20 residues. The ends were cut back, 0 bases at V and 0 bases at J, with 25 bases in the middle. CDR1 is GTSNPN and CDR2 is SVGIG in the germline V gene (reference sequence). Via the markers CD45RO/CCR7/CD25/CD127/CD95/CD27, stem cell-like memory, regulatory, central memory and naive CD4+ cells were sorted. The chain is built from TRBV30 and TRBJ2-3, with D possibly TRBD1 on 6 matching bases. The sequence was obtained from a young woman in good health. Material for sequencing was naive CD4+ T cells from blood. Here the CDR3 DNA reads TGTGCCTGGAGTGTAGCCCCGCTACGGACAGCAGGCTTAAGCACAGATACGCAGTATTTT. It yields the protein CAWSVAPLRTAGLSTDTQYF.